This TCR beta chain was sequenced for a study of cytomegalovirus exposure and HLA in healthy donors. Study-level findings and limits: Donors belonging to an Asian-associated ancestry cluster reportedly showed fewer N-insertions in productive TCRs than the roughly 670-donor mean, according to what a later analysis found. TCR beta sequences reportedly predicted most subjects' HLA-A and HLA-B alleles accurately. Later examination showed HLA-associated TCR beta chains had greater clonal expansion than equally common others.

CDR3 size: 14 residues. V lost 2 bases and J lost 2, with 9 bases in between. Germline V gene lookup returns CDR1 SGHAT and CDR2 FQNNGV. 13 Jbeta primers and 60 Vbeta primers were used for the PCR. The protocol was immunoSEQ multiplex PCR, while the TCRdb copy is restricted to in-frame clones and leaves out a portion. Here the sample spans around 95,000 clones, about three quarters being singletons. Concerning this clone itself: Its antigen remains unknown.

The clonotype comes from a man aged 25 to 45 in good health and CMV-seropositive. V gene TRBV11-2 combines with J gene TRBJ1-1; D might be TRBD1 (6 bases). Material for sequencing was PBMCs. The chain's CDR3 is CASSLLDRNTEAFF. As DNA, the CDR3 is TGTGCCAGCAGCTTACTGGACAGAAACACTGAAGCTTTCTTT.